The source of this T cell receptor (beta chain) is a study of T cells after yellow fever vaccination. 5'RACE template switching generated TCR cDNA, adding a universal primer site and UMIs. TCRdb used MiXCR to reprocess the 5' RACE reads, holding one entry per CDR3 protein. The sample consists of hundreds of thousands of distinct CDR3 sequences, over 15% of them appearing once. Study-wide points: Clones that expanded after primary vaccination mostly reappeared after the booster (96% CD4, approximately 89% CD8). Faster peaking, at day 5 versus 15, marked a secondary response that was weaker.

The ends were cut back, 2 bases at V and 0 bases at J, with 15 bases in the middle. CDR1 and CDR2 (germline): MNHNY, SVGAGI (reference sequence). This CDR3 is 17 amino acids long. This clonotype was seen repeatedly, ten times or more. Its antigen is not known. Specimen: PBMCs, collected before the yellow fever booster vaccination. The chain uses TRBV6-6 and TRBJ2-3, with D hard to call. The TCR was taken from a man in his late teens or twenties who received the YFV17D yellow fever vaccine. CDR3: CASSYPREGSSTDTQYF. The CDR3 nucleotides are TGTGCCAGCAGTTACCCCAGAGAAGGGTCTAGCACAGATACGCAGTATTTT.